Below, 9 T cell receptor beta chains from the same sample are listed, as sequenced in a study of Graves' ophthalmopathy and Graves' hyperthyroidism. Amplified material comprised TCR beta CDR3 regions derived from RNA transcripts. Second-round multiplex PCR came after first-round RT-PCR with HTBI primers. TCRdb ran MiXCR on the multiplex PCR reads and lists one entry per CDR3 protein. This table has about 160,000 distinct CDR3 sequences, around two fifths appearing once. Sequencing used peripheral blood. These receptors originate from a man aged 30 to 45 with Graves' ophthalmopathy.

This clonotype was observed at least ten times. The V and J genes are TRBV12-3 or TRBV12-4 and TRBJ2-7; D is perhaps TRBD2 (5 bases). This CDR3 is 12 amino acids long. The V end lost 4 bases, the J end lost 6 bases, and 10 bases lay between the germline ends. This CDR3 is CASSSFGIEQYF. The CDR3 nucleotides read TGTGCCAGCAGTTCCTTCGGGATCGAGCAGTACTTC.

The sample holds many counts of this clonotype. V and J are TRBV28 and TRBJ2-5; D not certain. This CDR3 is 14 amino acids long. The germline CDR1 and CDR2 sequences are MDHEN and SYDVKM. The germline V and J ends were trimmed by 3 bases and 2 bases, with 10 bases remaining between them. The CDR3 DNA reads as TGTGCCAGCAGTTTCGTGGGATTTCAAGAGACCCAGTACTTC. Translation gives CASSFVGFQETQYF.

In its sample, this clonotype was seen many times. This chain links TRBV7-2 with TRBJ2-7; D is unclear. The germline gives CDR1 SGHTA, CDR2 FQGNSA. The CDR3 has 14 amino acids. Trimming took 0 bases from V and 5 from J, leaving 11 bases between them. The CDR3 here is CASSLAASLHEQYF. The CDR3 bases are TGTGCCAGCAGCTTAGCCGCTAGTCTCCACGAGCAGTACTTC.

The V call is TRBV29-1, the J call TRBJ2-2; weak D call: TRBD1 (7 bases). The CDR3 extends over 14 amino acids. Germline V gene data show CDR1 as SQVTM and CDR2 as ANQGSEA. V lost 2 bases to trimming and J lost 6 bases, with 13 bases between them. The CDR3 spells CSVEQGGISGELFF. CDR3 coding DNA: TGCAGCGTTGAACAGGGGGGAATTTCCGGGGAGCTGTTTTTT.

The table lists this clonotype with many counts. This may be a read error: a much more frequent sequence differs by one nucleotide. Lacking the conserved final phenylalanine or tryptophan, this CDR3 likely reflects a read error. The chain employs TRBV7-2 and TRBJ1-1; D is ambiguous. Trimming removed 5 bases from V and 5 bases from J, with 12 bases in between. CDR3 length equals 13 residues. Germline CDR1 SGHTA, CDR2 FQGNSA. The CDR3 bases are TGTGCCAGCAGCCCCGACTCTTCGACTGAAGCTTTCTTG. It is translated as CASSPDSSTEAFL.

At least ten counts were recorded for this clonotype. This chain uses TRBV12-3 or TRBV12-4 with TRBJ1-5, with D possibly matching TRBD1 (5 bases). Between the trimmed V and J ends, which lost 3 bases and 5 bases, there was a span of 11 bases. The CDR3 loop spans 14 amino acids. The CDR3 DNA reads as TGTGCCAGCAGTTTCAACGGGGCCTATCAGCCCCAGCATTTT. Translating gives CASSFNGAYQPQHF.

This clonotype was counted once. J is TRBJ2-5 and V is TRBV29-1; the D gene is possibly TRBD1 (5 bases). Germline V CDR1 and CDR2: SQVTM, ANQGSEA. V was trimmed by 4 bases and J by 4 bases, leaving 7 bases between them. The CDR3 sequence is 11 residues long. CDR3 sequence: CSVGRGETQYF. CDR3 DNA sequence: TGCAGCGTTGGTAGGGGAGAGACCCAGTACTTC.

This chain connects TRBV7-2 to TRBJ2-7; 9 nucleotides agree with TRBD1. The CDR3 consists of 15 residues. The trim removed 6 bases at V and 3 bases at J, leaving 9 bases unmatched. The V gene's germline CDR1 is SGHTA and CDR2 FQGNSA. The CDR3 DNA sequence: TGTGCCAGCAGTTTCCCTGGACAGGGGATCTACGAGCAGTACTTC. The encoded protein is CASSFPGQGIYEQYF.

The chain employs TRBV12-3 or TRBV12-4 and TRBJ1-2; 10 bases fit TRBD1. J was trimmed by 2 bases and V by 7 bases; bases with no gene match: 4. CDR3 length equals 14 residues. The CDR3 DNA follows: TGTGCCAGCACCCCGGGACAGGGGAACTATGGCTACACCTTC. Protein: CASTPGQGNYGYTF.